The clone carrying this T cell receptor (beta chain) was recorded only once. The donors were adults (healthy and HIV-negative) with no recent acute infections or vaccinations. Into CD45RA+ naive and CD45RA-negative memory subsets, the CD4+ cells were split. These data originate in a study of shared clonotypes between healthy human individuals. As for the study in general: Donor ages ranged 18 to 49 years: two women, a few men. Every donor yielded three CD4 naive, three CD4 memory, two CD8 naive and one CD8 memory plate.

V was trimmed by 0 bases and J by 12 bases, leaving 12 bases between them. The CDR3 length is 13 residues. The germline V gene has CDR1 LNHNV and CDR2 YYDKDF (reference sequence). Profiled with immunoSEQ multiplex PCR; TCRdb holds only in-frame clones, not every one. This table holds 2 million to 2.5 million clones, 85% to 95% found once. The material sequenced was naive CD4+ T cells from PBMCs. Sample subset: CD45RA+ positively selected. The sequence derives from a man aged 18 to 30 in good health. Some clones in this sample may be carry-over from other donors' samples. V usage is TRBV15 and J usage is TRBJ2-1, with D possibly TRBD2 on 6 matching bases. The CDR3 nucleotides read TGTGCCACCAGCAGAGATCGGGCGGAGGGGCAGTTCTTC. This translates into CATSRDRAEGQFF.